The 10 T cell receptor beta chains listed next were all sequenced from one sample in a study of identical twins. A single record per CDR3 protein comes from TCRdb applying MiXCR to the 5' RACE reads. The sample gives around 370,000 distinct CDR3 sequences, approximately 9.1% of which show up once; more than 8% is in the top ten. The sample consisted of naive T cells sorted from blood. The source is a woman between 45 and 60 years old in good health.

V usage is TRBV4-2 and J usage is TRBJ1-3; the D is unclear. Trimming shortened V by 0 bases and J by 5 bases, and 8 bases separated the two germline ends. CDR3 size: 14 residues. CDR1 and CDR2 from the germline V gene are LGHNA and YNFKEQ. The DNA of the CDR3 is TGTGCCAGCAGCCAAGACGGTAGGAGAAACACCATATATTTT. Encoded protein: CASSQDGRRNTIYF.

This clonotype was detected ten times or more. The V and J genes are TRBV10-3 and TRBJ2-5; D is perhaps TRBD1 (5 bases). Germline-derived CDR1 and CDR2 are ENHRY and SYGVKD. The V end was cut by 6 bases, the J end by 2 bases, with 13 bases between. CDR3 length: 14 amino acids. The CDR3 sequence is CAIRATESQETQYF. CDR3 DNA: TGTGCCATCAGGGCGACAGAATCTCAAGAGACCCAGTACTTC.

J is TRBJ2-5 and V is TRBV2, with a weak D call TRBD2 (5 bases). With 2 bases removed from V and 3 bases from J, the gap between germline ends came to 10 bases. Per germline, CDR1 SNHLY and CDR2 FYNNEI. This CDR3 has 14 amino acids. This chain's CDR3 is CASSELTREETQYF. The CDR3 region has the DNA TGTGCCAGCAGTGAACTCACTAGAGAAGAGACCCAGTACTTC.

This clonotype occurred a few times. This chain links TRBV15 with TRBJ1-2, with D unresolved. The V gene's germline CDR1 is LNHNV and CDR2 YYDKDF (reference sequence). V was pared by 0 bases and J by 2 bases, with 7 bases between. The CDR3 loop spans 14 amino acids. The CDR3 bases are TGTGCCACCAGCAGAGAGGACCGCAACTATGGCTACACCTTC. It yields the protein CATSREDRNYGYTF.

This chain connects TRBV12-3 or TRBV12-4 to TRBJ1-5, with D maybe TRBD1 (6 bases). The CDR3 spans 13 residues. V dropped 4 bases and J dropped 9 bases, with 13 bases sitting between them. The CDR3 loop is CASSYLQGGPQHF. DNA of the CDR3: TGTGCCAGCAGTTACCTACAGGGAGGGCCCCAGCATTTT.

The chain employs TRBV6-5 and TRBJ2-1, with TRBD2 matching 10 bases. V dropped 6 bases and J dropped 4; count of bases not matched to a gene: 6. The germline V gene has CDR1 MNHEY and CDR2 SVGAGI. The CDR3 totals 15 residues. The CDR3 protein is CASRSRTSGYNEQFF. Written as DNA, the CDR3 is TGTGCCAGCAGGTCAAGGACTAGCGGATACAATGAGCAGTTCTTC.

This clonotype has just a few counts. J is TRBJ2-1 and V is TRBV4-1; 9 bases match TRBD1. This CDR3 has 18 amino acids. Germline lookup yields CDR1 MGHRA and CDR2 YSYEKL. The V and J ends lost 1 base and 1 base, in that order; junction bases with no gene match: 8. CDR3 in amino acids: CASSQGQGTGISYNEQFF. The CDR3 DNA is TGCGCCAGCAGCCAAGGCCAGGGGACAGGGATTTCCTACAATGAGCAGTTCTTC.

This clonotype came up a few times. The rearrangement uses TRBV13 and TRBJ2-5, with 13 positions matching TRBD2. Trimming removed 5 bases from V and 7 bases from J; junction bases left unmatched: 7. Germline-derived CDR1 and CDR2 are PRHDT and FYEKMQ (reference sequence). This CDR3 comprises 15 residues. The CDR3 protein is CASSPGTSGTMTQYF. The CDR3 coding sequence is TGTGCCAGCAGCCCCGGGACTAGCGGGACTATGACCCAGTACTTC.

This clonotype was recorded at least ten times. The chain carries TRBV11-1 and TRBJ2-1; 8 bases are shared with TRBD2. CDR3 size: 17 residues. Germline V gives CDR1 SGHAT, CDR2 FQDESV (reference sequence). The J segment lost 1 base and the V segment lost 2 bases, leaving 7 bases of the junction unmatched. This chain's CDR3 is CASSLLTSGLSYNEQFF. CDR3 nucleotides: TGTGCCAGCAGCTTACTCACTAGCGGATTGTCCTACAATGAGCAGTTCTTC.

CDR3 sequence (DNA): TGTGCCATCAGCGATCAAGTTAATTACGAGCAGTTCTTC. It yields the protein CAISDQVNYEQFF. The chain is built from TRBV10-3 and TRBJ2-1; D gene uncertain. The germline gives CDR1 ENHRY, CDR2 SYGVKD. The CDR3 is made up of 13 amino acids. V was shortened by 6 bases and J by 10 bases, with 16 bases between the two germline ends.